A selection of T cell receptor beta chains follows, all from one sample in a study of cytomegalovirus exposure and HLA in healthy donors. The protocol was immunoSEQ multiplex PCR, while the TCRdb copy is restricted to in-frame clones and leaves out a portion. Of over 100,000 clones in the sample, over 60% were seen once. The sample comprised PBMCs. The receptors shown here come from a woman aged 18-29 years in good health and CMV-seropositive. Each CDR3 is given with its conserved first and last residue. A D gene is named only where the DNA matches it firmly. Clone size is not always given. Where it is, it says once, few, many or a class for expanded clones.

TRBV6-5	TRBJ2-7	NA	NA	CASSYLGEGYEQYF	TGTGCCAGCAGTTACCTCGGAGAAGGCTACGAGCAGTACTTC
TRBV7-9	TRBJ2-1	NA	once	CASSFLINEQFF	TGTGCCAGCAGCTTCCTTATCAATGAGCAGTTCTTC
TRBV5-1	TRBJ1-1	NA	NA	CASSLEGRQNTEAFF	TGCGCCAGCAGCCTTGAGGGGAGGCAGAACACTGAAGCTTTCTTT
TRBV6-5	TRBJ2-1	TRBD2	NA	CASSYGTSMFEQFF	TGTGCCAGCAGTTACGGGACTAGCATGTTTGAGCAGTTCTTC
TRBV9	TRBJ1-1	NA	NA	CASSPMVGTNTEAFF	TGTGCCAGCAGCCCTATGGTGGGCACGAACACTGAAGCTTTCTTT
TRBV5-1	TRBJ2-5	TRBD2	NA	CASSLGRGSVETQYF	TGCGCCAGCAGCTTGGGTCGCGGGAGCGTAGAGACCCAGTACTTC
TRBV11-2	TRBJ2-7	TRBD2	NA	CASSFPRGGGYEQYF	TGTGCCAGCAGCTTTCCTCGGGGGGGCGGGTACGAGCAGTACTTC
TRBV6-5	TRBJ2-3	TRBD1	NA	CASSSWTGAYTDTQYF	TGTGCCAGCAGTTCTTGGACAGGCGCTTACACAGATACGCAGTATTTT
TRBV6-5	TRBJ2-1	NA	once	CASSPKGDNEQFF	TGTGCCAGCAGCCCAAAAGGGGACAATGAGCAGTTCTTC
TRBV5-6	TRBJ1-1	NA	NA	CASHTGPNTEAFF	TGTGCCAGCCACACAGGGCCGAACACTGAAGCTTTCTTT
TRBV5-1	TRBJ2-7	NA	NA	CASSPTNQVYEQYF	TGCGCCAGCAGCCCGACAAATCAAGTCTACGAGCAGTACTTC
TRBV9	TRBJ2-3	TRBD1	NA	CASSAPLTGDTDTQYF	TGTGCCAGCAGCGCCCCCCTGACAGGGGACACAGATACGCAGTATTTT
TRBV29-1	TRBJ2-3	TRBD1	NA	CSVEGGQGASDTQYF	TGCAGCGTTGAAGGTGGACAGGGGGCCTCAGATACGCAGTATTTT
TRBV6-1	TRBJ2-3	NA	NA	CASSDRAGTDTQYF	TGTGCCAGCAGTGACAGGGCCGGCACAGATACGCAGTATTTT
TRBV11-2	TRBJ1-4	NA	NA	CASRDGGSSEKLFF	TGTGCCAGCAGGGATGGGGGGTCGAGTGAAAAACTGTTTTTT
TRBV28	TRBJ2-1	TRBD1	few	CASSFSQGAYNEQFF	TGTGCCAGCAGTTTCTCCCAGGGGGCCTACAATGAGCAGTTCTTC
TRBV28	TRBJ2-3	NA	NA	CASSFISGLGDTQYF	TGTGCCAGCAGTTTTATTTCGGGACTGGGAGATACGCAGTATTTT
TRBV6-1	TRBJ2-5	TRBD1	NA	CASSDGQGRTQYF	TGTGCCAGCAGTGATGGACAGGGCCGGACCCAGTACTTC
TRBV19	TRBJ2-7	TRBD2	NA	CASSSSSGSSYEQYF	TGTGCCAGTAGTAGCTCTAGCGGCAGCTCCTACGAGCAGTACTTC
TRBV1	TRBJ1-1	NA	NA	CTSRRRDRVPQNTEAFF	TGCACCAGCAGACGCCGGGACAGGGTTCCCCAGAACACTGAAGCTTTCTTT
TRBV2	TRBJ1-4	NA	NA	CASRIQAANEKLFF	TGTGCCAGCAGAATACAGGCGGCTAATGAAAAACTGTTTTTT
TRBV27	TRBJ2-5	TRBD2	NA	CASSLRREHETQYF	TGTGCCAGCAGTTTACGGCGGGAGCACGAGACCCAGTACTTC
TRBV28	TRBJ1-5	NA	NA	CASSSPQGGNQPQHF	TGTGCCAGCAGTTCCCCACAGGGAGGGAATCAGCCCCAGCATTTT
TRBV10-3	TRBJ2-7	TRBD2	NA	CAISVGGREYEQYF	TGTGCCATCAGCGTGGGCGGGAGGGAGTACGAGCAGTACTTC
TRBV28	TRBJ2-1	TRBD2	once	CASSVLAGSSYNEQFF	TGTGCCAGCAGTGTATTAGCGGGGAGCTCCTACAATGAGCAGTTCTTC
TRBV9	TRBJ2-2	NA	NA	CASSGTQGAGELFF	TGTGCCAGCAGCGGCACACAGGGAGCCGGGGAGCTGTTTTTT
TRBV7-3	TRBJ2-1	NA	NA	CASSAGLSTEQFF	TGTGCCAGCAGCGCCGGACTCTCCACTGAGCAGTTCTTC
TRBV6-1	TRBJ1-5	NA	NA	CASSDSSVGNQPQHF	TGTGCCAGCAGTGATAGTTCGGTTGGCAATCAGCCCCAGCATTTT
TRBV18	TRBJ1-1	NA	NA	CASSRNSGVDEAFF	TGTGCCAGCTCACGAAACTCAGGGGTCGATGAAGCTTTCTTT
TRBV7-9	TRBJ1-1	NA	few	CASSLVVGQGKSEAFF	TGTGCCAGCAGCTTAGTAGTCGGCCAGGGGAAATCTGAAGCTTTCTTT